These T cell receptor beta chains were read from a single sample in a study of response to subunit inactivated influenza vaccine. One entry per CDR3 protein results from TCRdb running MiXCR on the RT-PCR reads. The repertoire consists of around 490,000 distinct CDR3 sequences, with around 8% occurring once and the leading ten covering 10% to 15%. The material was PBMCs from blood, obtained around 25 months after vaccination. The receptors shown here come from a man aged 50 to 75 who received an inactivated influenza vaccine. CDR3s include the opening cysteine and the closing phenylalanine or tryptophan. The D gene is left open where the match is weak. Only some rows state a clone size, as once, few, many or a class for expanded clones.

V gene	D gene	clone size	J gene	CDR3 DNA	CDR3 protein
TRBV20-1	TRBD2	few	TRBJ2-5	TGCAGTGCCAACCTAGGACTAGCGGGCGGCGAGCCCCAGTACTTC	CSANLGLAGGEPQYF
TRBV10-3	TRBD1	.	TRBJ1-1	TGTGCCATCAGTAAAGGGACAGGGGTTTTGAACACTGAAGCTTTCTTT	CAISKGTGVLNTEAFF
TRBV6-5	.	few	TRBJ2-5	TGTGCCAGCCGCGGTTGGTTAGAGACCCAGTACTTC	CASRGWLETQYF
TRBV7-2	.	many	TRBJ2-5	TGTGCCAGCAGTTCAGGCTCGGGTCCGGAGACCCAGTACTTC	CASSSGSGPETQYF
TRBV12-3/TRBV12-4	TRBD1	.	TRBJ2-5	TGTGCCAGCAGCCCCCCGGGACAGGGAGAGACCCAGTACTTC	CASSPPGQGETQYF
TRBV4-2	.	few	TRBJ2-3	TGTGCCAGCAGCCAAGATCCGGCTGGCACAGATACGCAGTATTTT	CASSQDPAGTDTQYF
TRBV4-2	.	many	TRBJ2-7	TGTGCCAGCAGCCAAGACCAAAGCTCTTCCTACGAGCAGTACTTC	CASSQDQSSSYEQYF
TRBV10-2	TRBD1	.	TRBJ2-5	TGCGCCAGCAGAGACTCCGGGACAGGGAACAAAGAGACCCAGTACTTC	CASRDSGTGNKETQYF
TRBV4-1	.	few	TRBJ1-1	TGCGCCAGCAGCCAAGGGGGACTTTTGGAAGCTTTCTTT	CASSQGGLLEAFF
TRBV20-1	TRBD1	few	TRBJ2-1	TGCAGTGCTACTGGGACAGGGGTCCTACCGTACAATGAGCAGTTCTTC	CSATGTGVLPYNEQFF
TRBV6-4	.	many	TRBJ2-1	TGTGCCAGCAGTCGGGCGGGGGCTTACAATGAGCAGTTCTTC	CASSRAGAYNEQFF
TRBV19	.	.	TRBJ1-2	TGTGCCAGTAGTATATACTCTGCCTCCAATGGCTACACCTTC	CASSIYSASNGYTF
TRBV7-8	.	.	TRBJ2-7	TGTGCCAGCAGCTTAGCTCAAGGTTCGTTCTCCTACGAGCAGTACTTC	CASSLAQGSFSYEQYF
TRBV10-3	.	.	TRBJ2-5	TGTGCCATCAGTGAGTCCCGTGTGGGGGAAGAGACCCAGTACTTC	CAISESRVGEETQYF
TRBV20-1	.	.	TRBJ1-1	TGCAGTGCTAGAGATCCGAGTGGGAACACTGAAGCTTTCTTT	CSARDPSGNTEAFF
TRBV4-2	TRBD2	few	TRBJ2-3	TGTGCCAGCAGCCAAGTATCCAGCGGGGGGGCAGATACGCAGTATTTT	CASSQVSSGGADTQYF
TRBV2	.	many	TRBJ2-1	TGTGCCAGCAGCCGGGAGAAGCTGAGGCACAATGAGCAGTTCTTC	CASSREKLRHNEQFF
TRBV20-1	.	few	TRBJ1-4	TGCAGTGCTAGAGGGGCTGCAACTAATGAAAAACTGTTTTTT	CSARGAATNEKLFF
TRBV5-1	TRBD1	.	TRBJ2-7	TGCGCCAGCAGCCCGGGACAGGAGCATTACGAGCAGTACTTC	CASSPGQEHYEQYF
TRBV7-9	.	.	TRBJ2-6	TGTGCCAGCAGCTTATCGGGGAGTGCTGGGGCCAACGTCCTGACTTTC	CASSLSGSAGANVLTF
TRBV28	.	many	TRBJ2-1	TGTGCCAGCAGTGGCCGGGACAACTACAATGAGCAGTTCTTC	CASSGRDNYNEQFF
TRBV2	.	.	TRBJ1-6	TGTGCCAGCACCCCGTTCGAGAGGAGTCCGGCGTCTTACATAAATTCACCCCTCCACTTT	CASTPFERSPASYINSPLHF
TRBV6-1	.	.	TRBJ2-2	TGTGCCACCCTCACGGGGTGGAACACCGGGGAGCTGTTTTTT	CATLTGWNTGELFF
TRBV5-4	TRBD2	few	TRBJ2-1	TGTGCCAGCAGCCCTTCTAGCGGGAGAAGCAATGAGCAGTTCTTC	CASSPSSGRSNEQFF
TRBV7-9	.	many	TRBJ2-7	TGTGCCAGCAGTCGGGGTGGGACCTCCGCGGACGAGCAGTACTTC	CASSRGGTSADEQYF
TRBV15	TRBD1	few	TRBJ2-7	TGTGCCACCAGCAGTGATTGGACAGGGGAGGGCGAGCAGTACTTC	CATSSDWTGEGEQYF
TRBV7-2	TRBD1	few	TRBJ2-5	TGTGCCAGCAGCTCTAGGGGGCCAGAGACCCAGTACTTC	CASSSRGPETQYF
TRBV4-2	.	few	TRBJ2-4	TGTGCCAGCAGCCAAACCCGGACCCTAGCCAAAAACATTCAGTACTTC	CASSQTRTLAKNIQYF
TRBV6-1	.	few	TRBJ2-7	TGTGCCAGCAGTGAACTCGGAGGGGTTTACGAGCAGTACTTC	CASSELGGVYEQYF
TRBV12-3/TRBV12-4	.	many	TRBJ1-5	TGTGCCAGCAGTTTACAGGGTGGGCAGCCCCAGCATTTT	CASSLQGGQPQHF
TRBV12-3/TRBV12-4	.	many	TRBJ2-4	TGTGCCAGCAGTTTAGGCATAGGGCTACTAGCCAAAAACATTCAGTACTTC	CASSLGIGLLAKNIQYF
TRBV29-1	TRBD2	many	TRBJ2-7	TGCAGCGTTGAATCTAGCGGGGGAACCTACGAGCAGTACTTC	CSVESSGGTYEQYF
TRBV28	.	few	TRBJ2-7	TGTGCCAGCGGGAGAAACGAGCAGTACTTC	CASGRNEQYF
TRBV10-3	TRBD2	.	TRBJ2-6	TGTGCCATCAGGGCTAGCGGGTCCCTAGCAGGGGCCAACGTCCTGACTTTC	CAIRASGSLAGANVLTF